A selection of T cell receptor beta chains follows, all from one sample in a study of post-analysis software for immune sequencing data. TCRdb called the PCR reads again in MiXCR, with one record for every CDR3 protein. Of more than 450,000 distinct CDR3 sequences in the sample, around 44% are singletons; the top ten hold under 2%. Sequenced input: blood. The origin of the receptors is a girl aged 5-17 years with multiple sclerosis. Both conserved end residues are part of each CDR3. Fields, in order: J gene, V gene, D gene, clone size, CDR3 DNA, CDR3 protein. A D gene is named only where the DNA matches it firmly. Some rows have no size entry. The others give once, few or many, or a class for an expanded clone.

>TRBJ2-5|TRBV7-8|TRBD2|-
TGTGCCAGCAGTCGAACATTAGCGGGGGGGTTCCGGGAGACCCAGTACTTC
CASSRTLAGGFRETQYF
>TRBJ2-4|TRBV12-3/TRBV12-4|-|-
TGTGCCAGCAGTTTACAGGGTTGGCGTGAGCAGTACTTC
CASSLQGWREQYF
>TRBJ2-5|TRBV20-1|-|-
TGCAGTGCTAGAGTTCCGGGGGTTCAAGAGACCCAGTACTTC
CSARVPGVQETQYF
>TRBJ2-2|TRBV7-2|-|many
TGTGCCAGCAGCTACGATGGGACCGGGGAGCTGTTTTTT
CASSYDGTGELFF
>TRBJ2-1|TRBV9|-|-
TGTGCCAGCAGCGTAGGAAGCCAGGGCACCTACAGTGAGCAGTTCTTC
CASSVGSQGTYSEQFF
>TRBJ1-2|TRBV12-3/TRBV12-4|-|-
TGTGCCAGCCACGTCTCAGGGACTAACTATGGCTACACCTTC
CASHVSGTNYGYTF
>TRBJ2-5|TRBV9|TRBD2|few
TGTGCCAGCAGCTCTGGACTAGCGGGGGTCCAAGAGACCCAGTACTTC
CASSSGLAGVQETQYF
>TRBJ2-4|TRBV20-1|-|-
TGCAGTGCTTGGACACGGGGGAACATTCAGTACTTC
CSAWTRGNIQYF
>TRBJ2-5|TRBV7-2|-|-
TGTGCCAGCAGCTTATCCGGGGTCCCAGGGGAGACCCAGTACTTC
CASSLSGVPGETQYF
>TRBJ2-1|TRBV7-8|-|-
TGTGCCAGCAGCTTAGCCCAGGGGTTCTACAATGAGCAGTTCTTC
CASSLAQGFYNEQFF
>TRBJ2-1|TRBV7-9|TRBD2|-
TGTGCCAGCAGCCGCCCGCCAGCGGGAGGCTACAATGAGCAGTTCTTC
CASSRPPAGGYNEQFF
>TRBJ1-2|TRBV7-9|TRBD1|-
TGTGCCAGCAGCGAGGACAGGGGAGACGGCTACACCTTC
CASSEDRGDGYTF
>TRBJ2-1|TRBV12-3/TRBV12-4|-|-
TGTGCCAGCAGGCAGACTGGCGGCCCCCACAATGAGCAGTTCTTC
CASRQTGGPHNEQFF
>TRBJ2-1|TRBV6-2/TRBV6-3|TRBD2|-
TGTGCCAGCAGTTACACCGGGACTAGCGGGACCCGGAGCTCCTACAATGAGCAGTTCTTC
CASSYTGTSGTRSSYNEQFF
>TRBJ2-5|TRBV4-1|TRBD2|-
TGCGCCAGCAGCCCGATGGGACTAGCGGGATCCCAGCAGTACTTC
CASSPMGLAGSQQYF
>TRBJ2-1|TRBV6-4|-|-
TGTGCCAGCTCCGAGACAGGGGAGGGCAATGAGCAGTTCTTC
CASSETGEGNEQFF
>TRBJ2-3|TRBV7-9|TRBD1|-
TGTGCCAGCAGCTTACCTACAGGGGGTGGCACAGATACGCAGTATTTT
CASSLPTGGGTDTQYF
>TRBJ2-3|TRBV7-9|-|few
TGTGCCAGCAGCCATCCCGGCGGCACAGATACGCAGTATTTT
CASSHPGGTDTQYF
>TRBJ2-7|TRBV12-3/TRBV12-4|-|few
TGTGCCAGCGGTCAATGGGCTGCGGGTTGGTCCTACGAGCAGTACTTC
CASGQWAAGWSYEQYF
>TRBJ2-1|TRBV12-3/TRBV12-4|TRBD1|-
TGTGCCAGCAGTTATAAGGGACAGCCGTTCAATGAGCAGTTCTTC
CASSYKGQPFNEQFF
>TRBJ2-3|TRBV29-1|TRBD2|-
TGCAGCGTGACTAGCGGGGGGGCGATCCGTACGCAGTATTTT
CSVTSGGAIRTQYF
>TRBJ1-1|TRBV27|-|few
TGTGCCAGCACGCGGGAAGCTTTCTTT
CASTREAFF
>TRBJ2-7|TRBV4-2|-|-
TGTGCCAGCAGCCAGGAATTGACGGGACACCTAGCCTACGAGCAGTACTTC
CASSQELTGHLAYEQYF
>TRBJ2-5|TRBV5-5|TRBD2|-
TGTGCCAGCAGCTGGCCGAGGGGAGGGCAGTACTTC
CASSWPRGGQYF
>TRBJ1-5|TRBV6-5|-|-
TGTGCCAGCAGTTACTCGAGAAATAGCAATCAGCCCCAGCATTTT
CASSYSRNSNQPQHF
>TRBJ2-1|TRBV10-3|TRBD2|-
TGTGCCATCAGTGAGTCTAGATTCGGGACTAGCAGTTACAATGAGCAGTTCTTC
CAISESRFGTSSYNEQFF
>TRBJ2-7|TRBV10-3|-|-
TGTGCCGCCGGGACGTCGCCCTACGAGCAGTACTTC
CAAGTSPYEQYF
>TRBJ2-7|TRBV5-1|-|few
TGCGCCAGCAGCGAGGATACAGGCAACTACGAGCAGTACTTC
CASSEDTGNYEQYF
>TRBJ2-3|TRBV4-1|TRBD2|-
TGCGCCAGCAGCCAGACCGGGAGGGACTCAGTTACAGATACGCAGTATTTT
CASSQTGRDSVTDTQYF
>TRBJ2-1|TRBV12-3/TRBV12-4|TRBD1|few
TGTGCCAGCAGTCGGGACAGGGTGCAGTTCTTC
CASSRDRVQFF
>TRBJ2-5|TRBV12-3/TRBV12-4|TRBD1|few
TGTGCCAGCAGTTTAATGACAGGGGGGATGAAAGAGCAGTACTTC
CASSLMTGGMKEQYF
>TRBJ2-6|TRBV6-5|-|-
TGTGCCAGCAGTTACGCGGGGGCCGGGGCCAACGTCCTGACTTTC
CASSYAGAGANVLTF
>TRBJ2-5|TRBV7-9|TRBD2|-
TGTGCCAGCAGCTTAGAAGTTGGACTAGCGTACTTC
CASSLEVGLAYF
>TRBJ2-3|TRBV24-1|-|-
TGTGCCACCAGTGATCCGCGTTTGGCTAGCACAGATACGCAGTATTTT
CATSDPRLASTDTQYF
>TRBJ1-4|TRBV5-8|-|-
TGTGCCAGCATCCCGATCTCGGGGGAAAAACTGTTTTTT
CASIPISGEKLFF
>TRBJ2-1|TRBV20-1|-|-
TGCAGTGCTAGACCCTCGGACAGCTACAATGAGCAGTTCTTC
CSARPSDSYNEQFF
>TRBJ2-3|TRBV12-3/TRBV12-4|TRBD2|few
TGTGCCAGCAGTCCTCATAGCGGGAGCGTAGATACGCAGTATTTT
CASSPHSGSVDTQYF
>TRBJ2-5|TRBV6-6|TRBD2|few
TGTGCCAGCAGTTCCCCGCTAGCGGGGGATCTGGAGACCCAGTACTTC
CASSSPLAGDLETQYF
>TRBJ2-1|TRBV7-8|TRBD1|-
TGTGCCAGCAGATACAGGGGTTCCAATGAGCAGTTCTTC
CASRYRGSNEQFF
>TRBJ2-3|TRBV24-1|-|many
TGTGCCACCAGTGATTTGGGCAGTCGGTCGGGAGTGACGCAGTATTTT
CATSDLGSRSGVTQYF
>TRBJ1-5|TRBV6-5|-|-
TGTGCCAGCAGTTCAGGGGCGGGACAGCCCCAGCATTTT
CASSSGAGQPQHF
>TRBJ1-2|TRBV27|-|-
TGTGCCAGCAGTTGGGGACGGCGGCCCTACACCTTC
CASSWGRRPYTF
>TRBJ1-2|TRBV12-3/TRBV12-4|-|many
-
CASSSSNFYGYTF
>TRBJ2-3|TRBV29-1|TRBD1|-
TGCAGCCACAGGGGGTCGACAGATACGCAGTATTTT
CSHRGSTDTQYF
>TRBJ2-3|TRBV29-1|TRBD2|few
TGCAGCGGTGAAGGAGCGGGAGGGCCGAATACGCAGTATTTT
CSGEGAGGPNTQYF
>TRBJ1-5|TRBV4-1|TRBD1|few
TGCGCCAGCAGCCAAGTTGGGACAGGGGGCCGGCAGCCCCAGCATTTT
CASSQVGTGGRQPQHF
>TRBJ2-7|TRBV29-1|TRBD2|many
TGCAGCGTTCGGACCGTGACTAGCGGGAGGTCCTACGAGCAGTACTTC
CSVRTVTSGRSYEQYF
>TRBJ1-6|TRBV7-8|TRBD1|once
TGTGCCAGCAGCGGACAGGGGGCGGATCCCCTCCACTTT
CASSGQGADPLHF
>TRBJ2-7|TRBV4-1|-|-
TGCGCCAGCAGCCACCTACCACTCCGCGAGCAGTACTTC
CASSHLPLREQYF
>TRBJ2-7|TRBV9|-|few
TGTGCCGGCAGCGTAGGTGGAACAGGGAGCCACGAGCAGTACTTC
CAGSVGGTGSHEQYF
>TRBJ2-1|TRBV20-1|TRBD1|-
TGCAGTGCTACCCCGGGACAGGGGCTCCATGAGCAGTTCTTC
CSATPGQGLHEQFF
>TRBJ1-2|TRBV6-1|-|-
TGTGCCAGCAGTAGGGCACCTAACTATGGCTACACCTTC
CASSRAPNYGYTF
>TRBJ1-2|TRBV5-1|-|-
TGCGCCAGCAGCTTCGATGGGGGGTATGGCTACACCTTC
CASSFDGGYGYTF
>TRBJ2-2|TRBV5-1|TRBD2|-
TGCGCCAGCAGCCAGCGGGGGAGTGACGGCGGGGAGCTGTTTTTT
CASSQRGSDGGELFF
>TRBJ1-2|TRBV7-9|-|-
TGTGCCAGCAGTTCGGACCTTAACCACGGCTACACCTTC
CASSSDLNHGYTF